The clone carrying this T cell receptor (beta chain) was seen many times. Its matching antigen is unknown. The data are from a study of T cells in Graves' hyperthyroidism and ophthalmopathy. TCR beta CDR3 region amplification was performed from RNA transcripts. An initial round of RT-PCR targeting the TCR CDR3 relied on the HTBI primer set. TCRdb re-called the multiplex PCR reads through MiXCR, storing one row per CDR3 protein. The repertoire consists of 300,000 to 450,000 distinct CDR3 sequences, with roughly 14% occurring once and the leading ten covering approximately 11%. Stable disease denoted Graves' hyperthyroidism without ophthalmopathy progression within 18 months. On the basis of clinical symptoms, serum thyroxine and TRAb, thyroid ultrasound and orbital computed tomography, diagnoses were made. Fresh peripheral blood, 9.5 to 10 ml of it, supplied the PBMCs. The CDR3 is 12 residues long. V lost 7 bases, J lost 6 bases, and 11 bases lay in between. Germline assignment: CDR1 SEHNR and CDR2 FQNEAQ (reference sequence).

Regarding the study as a whole: Most clonotypes that expanded in the thyroid above 0.001 also showed up in blood.

Sample: blood. V and J are TRBV7-9 and TRBJ2-3; D is unresolved. This receptor was taken from a woman aged 60-75 years with Graves' hyperthyroidism. The DNA of the CDR3 is TGTGCCAGCACCCAGGACCCCGATACGCAGTATTTT. This sequence encodes CASTQDPDTQYF.